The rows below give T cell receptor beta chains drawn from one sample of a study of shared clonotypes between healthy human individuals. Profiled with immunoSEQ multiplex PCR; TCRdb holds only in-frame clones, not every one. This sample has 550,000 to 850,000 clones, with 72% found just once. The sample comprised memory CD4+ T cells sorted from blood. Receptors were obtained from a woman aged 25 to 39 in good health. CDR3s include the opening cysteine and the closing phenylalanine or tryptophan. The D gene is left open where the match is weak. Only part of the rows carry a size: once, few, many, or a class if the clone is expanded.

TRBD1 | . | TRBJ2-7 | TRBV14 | TGTGCCAGCAGCCAAGGAACCAGACAGGGAATCTCCTACGAGCAGTACTTC | CASSQGTRQGISYEQYF
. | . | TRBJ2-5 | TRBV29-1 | TGCAGCGCCGCATCATCCCAAGAGACCCAGTACTTC | CSAASSQETQYF
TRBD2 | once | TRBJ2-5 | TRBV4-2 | TGTGCCAGCAGCCGGCCACTAGCGGAGGGGGGGGAGACCCAGTACTTC | CASSRPLAEGGETQYF
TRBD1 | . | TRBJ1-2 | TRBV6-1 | TGTGCCAGCAGTCCCCCGGACAGGGGTATTGGCTACACCTTC | CASSPPDRGIGYTF
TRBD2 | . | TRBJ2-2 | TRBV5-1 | TGCGCCAGCAGCTTAAGCGGGAGGGGCACCGGGGAGCTGTTTTTT | CASSLSGRGTGELFF
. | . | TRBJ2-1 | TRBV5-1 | TGCGCCAGCAGCTTGGCGTCCGGGGCTTACAATGAGCAGTTCTTC | CASSLASGAYNEQFF
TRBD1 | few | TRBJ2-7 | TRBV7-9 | TGTGCCAGCAGCTCACAGGGGGCCTACGAGCAGTACTTC | CASSSQGAYEQYF
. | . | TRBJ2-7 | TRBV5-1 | TGCGCCAGCAGCGCCACTAGCCGATCCTACGAGCAGTACTTC | CASSATSRSYEQYF
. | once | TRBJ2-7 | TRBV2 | TGTGCCAGCAGTGGGTCGAACTCGGCGAGCTCCTACGAGCAGTACTTC | CASSGSNSASSYEQYF
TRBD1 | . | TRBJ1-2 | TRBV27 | TGTGCCAGCGCGTACAGGGGATCCTATGGCTACACCTTC | CASAYRGSYGYTF
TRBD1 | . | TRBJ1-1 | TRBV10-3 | TGTGCCATCAGGCCCTCCCGGACAGGGGGCGGGTACACTGAAGCTTTCTTT | CAIRPSRTGGGYTEAFF